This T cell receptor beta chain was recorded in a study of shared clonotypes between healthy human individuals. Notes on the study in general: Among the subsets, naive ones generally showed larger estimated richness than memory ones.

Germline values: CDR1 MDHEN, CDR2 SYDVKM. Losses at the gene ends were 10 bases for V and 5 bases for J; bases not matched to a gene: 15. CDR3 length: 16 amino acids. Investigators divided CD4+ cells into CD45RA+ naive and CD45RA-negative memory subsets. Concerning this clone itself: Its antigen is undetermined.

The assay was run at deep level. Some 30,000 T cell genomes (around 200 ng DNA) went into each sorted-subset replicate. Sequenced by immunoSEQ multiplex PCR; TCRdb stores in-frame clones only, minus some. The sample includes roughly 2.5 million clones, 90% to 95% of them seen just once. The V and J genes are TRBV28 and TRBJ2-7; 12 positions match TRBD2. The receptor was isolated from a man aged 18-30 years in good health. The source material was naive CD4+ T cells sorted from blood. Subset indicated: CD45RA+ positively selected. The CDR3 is CAISSGGAVGSDEQYF. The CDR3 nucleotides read TGTGCCATCTCTAGCGGGGGGGCCGTCGGTTCGGACGAGCAGTACTTC.